One sample yielded the 10 T cell receptor beta chains listed below, sequenced in a study of cytomegalovirus exposure and HLA in healthy donors. Data came from immunoSEQ multiplex PCR; TCRdb stores just in-frame clones and leaves some out. There are 220,000 or so clones in the sample; 75% to 90% occur only once, and around 5.6% lies in the top ten. The source material was PBMCs. The receptors here all came from a woman aged 18 to 35 in good health and CMV-seronegative.

The chain employs TRBV7-8 and TRBJ2-5; possible D gene TRBD1, 5 bases. Germline V gene lookup returns CDR1 SGHVS and CDR2 FQNEAQ. The V gene lost 4 bases and the J gene lost 5 bases, with 11 bases spanning the gap. This CDR3 spans 13 amino acids. The CDR3 reads CASSWGLTETQYF. DNA for the CDR3: TGTGCCAGCAGCTGGGGCCTGACGGAGACCCAGTACTTC.

The V gene is TRBV5-1, the J gene TRBJ2-5, with 8 nucleotides matching TRBD1. The CDR3 is made up of 14 amino acids. V lost 3 bases to trimming and J lost 2 bases; unmatched junction nucleotides: 3. Germline V gene sequence: CDR1 SGHRS, CDR2 YFSETQ. CDR3 sequence: CASSSRTGQETQYF. In nucleotides, the CDR3 is TGCGCCAGCAGCTCTCGGACAGGGCAAGAGACCCAGTACTTC.

The V call is TRBV13, the J call TRBJ1-6; TRBD1 might be the D (5 bases). Trimming pared 5 bases from V and 0 bases from J, leaving 17 bases between. Germline assignment: CDR1 PRHDT and CDR2 FYEKMQ (reference sequence). The CDR3 is made up of 18 amino acids. This CDR3 is CASSTRVRGSSYNSPLHF. DNA for the CDR3: TGTGCCAGCAGCACCCGGGTTAGGGGATCCTCCTATAATTCACCCCTCCACTTT.

The chain is built from TRBV28 and TRBJ2-2, with a tentative D call TRBD1 (6 bases). From germline, CDR1 is MDHEN and CDR2 SYDVKM. With 4 bases removed from V and 1 base from J, the gap between germline ends came to 7 bases. This CDR3 is 14 amino acids long. CDR3: CASSSGQNTGELFF. As DNA, the CDR3 is TGTGCCAGCAGTTCGGGACAGAACACCGGGGAGCTGTTTTTT.

The J gene is TRBJ1-5, the V gene TRBV5-6; D not resolved. The CDR3 is made up of 13 amino acids. Per germline, CDR1 SGHDT and CDR2 YYEEEE. Trimming removed 0 bases from V and 2 bases from J, with 3 bases in between. CDR3 in DNA: TGTGCCAGCAGCTTGGCAGGCAATCAGCCCCAGCATTTT. It specifies CASSLAGNQPQHF.

The CDR3 loop is CASSLSSGLAYEQYF. For the CDR3, the DNA is TGTGCCAGCAGCTTATCTTCGGGACTAGCCTACGAGCAGTACTTC. The chain has TRBV7-4 and TRBJ2-7, with 8 bases lining up with TRBD2. This CDR3 spans 15 amino acids. Per germline, CDR1 SGHVT and CDR2 SQSDAQ. Trimming took 2 bases from V and 2 from J; bases not matched to a gene: 5.

The chain is built from TRBV6-5 and TRBJ2-3, with 8 bases fitting TRBD2. Germline V CDR1 and CDR2: MNHEY, SVGAGI. This CDR3 is built from 14 residues. J was trimmed by 3 bases and V by 6 bases; bases with no gene match: 5. CDR3 bases: TGTGCCAGCAGCGGGGGGGCCAAGACAGATACGCAGTATTTT. The encoded protein is CASSGGAKTDTQYF.

About this clone: Other DNA variants within this sample encode the same CDR3. This chain joins TRBV5-1 and TRBJ1-5; the D gene is possibly TRBD1 (6 bases). CDR1 and CDR2 from the germline V gene are SGHRS and YFSETQ. The ends were cut back, 4 bases at V and 4 bases at J, with 15 bases in the middle. The CDR3 is 15 amino acids. The CDR3 DNA follows: TGCGCCAGCAGCCCTTTGGGAGGGGGAAATCAGCCCCAGCATTTT. Amino acids: CASSPLGGGNQPQHF.

The chain recombines TRBV2 with TRBJ2-7; D is undetermined. V gave up 5 bases and J gave up 2 bases, with 19 bases separating them. Germline values: CDR1 SNHLY, CDR2 FYNNEI. This CDR3 has 16 residues. The CDR3 loop is CASSSPTQFPPYEQYF. CDR3 nucleotide sequence: TGTGCCAGCAGTTCACCGACCCAGTTCCCCCCCTACGAGCAGTACTTC.

This sequence joins TRBV28 and TRBJ1-2; D may be TRBD1 (5 bases). From germline, CDR1 is MDHEN and CDR2 SYDVKM. The germline V and J ends were trimmed by 6 bases and 7 bases, with 18 bases remaining between them. The CDR3 sequence is 14 residues long. The CDR3 reads CASSLPRRRGGYTF. The CDR3 coding sequence is TGTGCCAGCAGCCTACCCCGGCGGAGGGGTGGCTACACCTTC.